What follows describes a single T cell receptor (beta chain). This sample is drawn from a study of T cell changes during pregnancy in multiple sclerosis. Germline-derived CDR1 and CDR2 are LNHDA and SQIVND (reference sequence). CDR3 length: 16 amino acids. Unmatched junction bases numbered 7, after V lost 6 bases and J lost 2 bases. Sequencing was performed with immunoSEQ multiplex PCR; in TCRdb, only in-frame clones are kept and a portion is missing. The sample comprises around 50,000 clones, 91% of which are singletons, and roughly 1.2% rests with the top ten. V and J are TRBV19 and TRBJ1-3; TRBD1 matches 10 bases. This receptor was identified in a female donor in good health, enrolled as a control in a pregnancy study. The sample consisted of peripheral blood, taken after pregnancy. CDR3 loop: CASRYSGQGAGNTIYF. The CDR3 coding sequence is TGTGCCAGTAGATATTCTGGACAGGGGGCTGGAAACACCATATATTTT.